This T cell receptor (beta chain) was profiled in a study of cytomegalovirus exposure and HLA in healthy donors. Study conclusions and caveats: Highly shared sequence variants in one cluster were likely a sequencing artifact.

Germline trimming cut 0 bases from V and 1 base from J; bases unmatched to any gene: 17. This CDR3 has 20 residues. Germline values: CDR1 LNHNV, CDR2 YYDKDF (reference sequence). Notes on this clone: The antigen is not known.

With 60 Vbeta and 13 Jbeta primers, the PCR was carried out. Assay: immunoSEQ multiplex PCR; the TCRdb copy retains only in-frame clones and omits some. Of about 160,000 clones in the sample, roughly 70% were seen once. The chain couples TRBV15 to TRBJ2-5; 7 bases are shared with TRBD1. This TCR came from a woman in her forties or fifties in good health and CMV-seropositive. The source material was PBMCs. CDR3 in amino acids: CATSRDRAAWARQGQETQYF. The CDR3 DNA is TGTGCCACCAGCAGAGATCGGGCCGCTTGGGCCAGACAGGGCCAAGAGACCCAGTACTTC.